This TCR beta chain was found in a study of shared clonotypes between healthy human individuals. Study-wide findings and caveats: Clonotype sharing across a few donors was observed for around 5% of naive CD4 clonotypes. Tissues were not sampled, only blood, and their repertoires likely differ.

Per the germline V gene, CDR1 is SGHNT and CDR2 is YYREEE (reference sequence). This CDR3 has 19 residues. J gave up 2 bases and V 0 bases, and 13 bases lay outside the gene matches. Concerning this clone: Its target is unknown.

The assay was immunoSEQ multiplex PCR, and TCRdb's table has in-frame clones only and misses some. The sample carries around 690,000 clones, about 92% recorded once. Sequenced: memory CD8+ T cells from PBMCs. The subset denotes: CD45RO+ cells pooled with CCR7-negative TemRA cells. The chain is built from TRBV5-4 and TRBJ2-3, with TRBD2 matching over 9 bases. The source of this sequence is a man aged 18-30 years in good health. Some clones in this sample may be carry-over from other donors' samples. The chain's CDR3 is CASSLEGYSLAGITDTQYF. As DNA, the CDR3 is TGTGCCAGCAGCTTGGAGGGGTACTCACTAGCGGGCATCACAGATACGCAGTATTTT.